This T cell receptor beta chain came from a study of blood T cell repertoires in COVID-19 (dated by TCRdb to the early 2020s). General notes on the study: Samples covering the acute and convalescent phases of COVID-19 were provided by collaborators in the United States, Italy and Spain. Where available, HLA class I and class II types were obtained from metadata supplied by the sample provider rather than from assay-based typing. A de-identified subject ID, COVID-19 status, age in years and sex were almost always included in the sample metadata. The material from the prospective study consisted of cDNA or gDNA derived from T cells, B-cell-depleted T cells, or PBMCs. The samples were drawn from the first 160 participants of the ongoing ImmuneRACE study and from 950 to 1,500 subjects provided by 6 global collaborators. The repertoires were released in a freely available public database intended as a resource for research on the immune response to SARS-CoV-2. The dataset comprised deeply sampled blood TCRbeta repertoires from subjects exposed to, actively infected with, or recovered from COVID-19.

About this clone itself: Its target antigen remains unknown. Per-base quality was not reported, and no clone a single base away is much larger than it.

TCRbeta CDR3 regions were amplified from genomic DNA using the immunoSEQ Assay, a bias-controlled multiplex PCR. Per the original workflow: Nucleated cell counts per sample were estimated from amplification of reference gene primers within the assay. To quantify the absolute abundance of each unique TCRbeta CDR3 rearrangement, sequence reads were collapsed and filtered. Productive Simpson clonality was computed per sample as the square root of Simpson's diversity index over productive rearrangements. Imported from immuneACCESS, the table was reduced by TCRdb to in-frame sequences with V and J called. These copies leave out some clones; in studies compared against another copy, an unresolved V gene accounts for under half, and the cause of the remainder is not known. The DNA was the basis for D and trimming; V, J and clone size are from that table. The sample includes about 99,000 clones, with roughly 84% observed a single time. 1.5% to 2.5% of the sample rests with the top ten.

Whole blood was collected in K2EDTA tubes by collaborating institutions according to the institutions' own protocols. For TCRbeta analysis, collaborators shipped samples as frozen whole blood, isolated PBMCs, or DNA extracted from either of those sample types. The CDR1 and CDR2 encoded by the germline V gene are SGHVS and FQNEAQ. V is cut back by 2 bases and J by 1 base, with 9 bases in the junction unmatched. The CDR3, cysteine through phenylalanine, is 18 amino acids long. Solely the CDR3 DNA is kept, with 54 bases framed from the first base. General conclusions and limits of the study: The quantity of clinical and demographic metadata differed by source and by participant and was supplied without curation.

The chain is assembled from TRBV7-8 and TRBJ1-5, with 9 bases in between that match TRBD1. What was sequenced was peripheral blood. The receptor comes from a man between 65 and 80 years old with active or convalescent COVID-19. The CDR3 is CASSLSRQGVLSNQPQHF. Here is the DNA: TGTGCCAGCAGCTTAAGTCGACAGGGGGTTTTGAGCAATCAGCCCCAGCATTTT.